Each of the 8 T cell receptor beta chains below was sequenced from the same sample in a study of blood T cells in healthy people across ages. For the second PCR, which ran for about 7 to 11 cycles, a sample-barcoded 5' primer and a J-beta primer mix were used. TCRdb used MiXCR to reprocess the 5' RACE reads, holding one entry per CDR3 protein. The profile shows some 1.5 million distinct CDR3 sequences, under 30% of them singletons. Source material: blood. The receptors here all came from a woman aged 25 to 39 in good health.

Of note for this clonotype: At one end, the junction sequence differs from germline, possibly due to a read error. The V gene is TRBV9, the J gene TRBJ2-2; possibly TRBD2 for D (5 bases). This CDR3 has 16 residues. Per germline, CDR1 SGDLS and CDR2 YYNGEE. CDR3 protein: CASSVDIYPNTGEPFF. The CDR3 nucleotides are TGTGCCAGCAGCGTAGACATATACCCGAACACCGGGGAGCCGTTTTTT.

This clonotype was counted a single time. The V call is TRBV30, the J call TRBJ2-7; 9 bases are a match to TRBD2. Germline V gene lookup returns CDR1 GTSNPN and CDR2 SVGIG (reference sequence). The CDR3 contains 15 residues. Trimming took 0 bases from V and 2 from J; bases not matched to a gene: 5. The CDR3: CAWSVVTSGAYEQYF. The CDR3 nucleotides are TGTGCCTGGAGTGTAGTGACTAGCGGCGCCTACGAGCAGTACTTC.

The V call is TRBV29-1, the J call TRBJ2-5; D is unresolved. Germline V gene sequence: CDR1 SQVTM, CDR2 ANQGSEA. Trimming removed 7 bases from V and 4 bases from J, with 22 bases in between. The CDR3 runs 15 residues. The CDR3 DNA sequence: TGCAGCGCTTATCCCCGGAGAACGAGTCGAGAGACCCAGTACTTC. This gives the protein CSAYPRRTSRETQYF.

This chain joins TRBV5-1 and TRBJ1-1; D not resolved. CDR3 size: 15 residues. The V gene lost 4 bases and the J gene lost 4 bases, with 17 bases spanning the gap. Germline V gene sequence: CDR1 SGHRS, CDR2 YFSETQ. CDR3 amino acids: CASSEFGVETTEAFF. The CDR3, as DNA: TGCGCCAGCAGCGAGTTCGGGGTTGAAACCACTGAAGCTTTCTTT.

This clonotype was seen ten or more times. The V gene is TRBV6-1, the J gene TRBJ2-7; either TRBD1 or TRBD2 may supply D (5 bases each). This CDR3 has 16 amino acids. Trimming cost V 4 bases and J 6 bases, with 22 bases left between them. CDR1 is MNHNS, CDR2 SASEGT, per germline. Here the CDR3 reads CASSAPGTGGGGEQYF. CDR3 coding DNA: TGTGCCAGCAGTGCCCCAGGGACGGGTGGTGGTGGCGAGCAGTACTTC.

In this sample, this clonotype turned up many times. V and J are TRBV4-1 and TRBJ2-3; 14 bases agree with TRBD2. Germline V lookup: CDR1 MGHRA, CDR2 YSYEKL. V was clipped by 4 bases and J by 4 bases; unmatched bases: 4. The CDR3 has 16 residues. The CDR3 sequence: CASSRGLAGAADTQYF. The CDR3 nucleotides read TGCGCCAGCAGCCGGGGACTAGCGGGGGCAGCAGATACGCAGTATTTT.

Points on this clonotype: This sequence may be a read error, since a much larger clone differs from it by one base. This chain uses TRBV10-3 with TRBJ2-1; 8 nucleotides line up with TRBD1. This CDR3 is built from 13 residues. V lost 7 bases to trimming and J lost 13 bases; unmatched junction nucleotides: 12. The V gene's germline CDR1 is ENHRY and CDR2 SYGVKD. Here the CDR3 reads CAINEDRAETQFF. The CDR3 coding sequence is TGTGCCATCAACGAGGACAGGGCAGAGACCCAGTTCTTC.

This clonotype appeared many times. The genes are TRBV10-1 and TRBJ2-7; tentatively, D is TRBD1 (5 bases). The CDR3 is 13 amino acids. In germline, CDR1 is WNHNN, CDR2 SYGVQD (reference sequence). V was trimmed by 1 base and J by 6 bases, leaving 10 bases between them. The CDR3 spells CASSEYVGAEQYF. DNA of the CDR3: TGCGCCAGCAGTGAGTATGTAGGGGCCGAGCAGTACTTC.